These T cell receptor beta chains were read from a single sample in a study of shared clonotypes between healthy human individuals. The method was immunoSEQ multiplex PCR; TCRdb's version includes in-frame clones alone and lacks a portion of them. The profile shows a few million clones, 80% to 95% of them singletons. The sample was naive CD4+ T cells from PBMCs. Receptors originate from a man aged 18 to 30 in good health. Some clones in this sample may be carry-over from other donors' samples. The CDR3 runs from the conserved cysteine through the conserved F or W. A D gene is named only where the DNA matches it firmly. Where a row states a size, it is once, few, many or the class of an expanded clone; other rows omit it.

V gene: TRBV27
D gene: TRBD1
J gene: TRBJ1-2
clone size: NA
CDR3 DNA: TGTGCCAGCAGTCCCCGGGACAGGGGGCGTCCCTATGGCTACACCTTC
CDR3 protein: CASSPRDRGRPYGYTF

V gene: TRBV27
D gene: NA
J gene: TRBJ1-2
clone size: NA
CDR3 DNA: TGTGCCAGGGATGGAGGCTACACCTTC
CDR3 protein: CARDGGYTF

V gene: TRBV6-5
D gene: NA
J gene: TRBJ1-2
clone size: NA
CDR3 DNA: TGTGCCAGCCGGGGTTTGACGGGCGGCTACACCTTC
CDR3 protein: CASRGLTGGYTF

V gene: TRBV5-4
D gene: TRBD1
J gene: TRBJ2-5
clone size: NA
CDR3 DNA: TGTGCCAGCAGCTCCGGGACAGTTCAAGAGACCCAGTACTTC
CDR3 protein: CASSSGTVQETQYF

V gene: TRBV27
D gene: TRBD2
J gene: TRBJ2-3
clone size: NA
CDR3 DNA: TGTGCCAGCAGTTTATCGGCTAGCGGACGCACAGATACGCAGTATTTT
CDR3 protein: CASSLSASGRTDTQYF

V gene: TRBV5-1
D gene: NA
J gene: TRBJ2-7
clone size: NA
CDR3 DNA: TGCGCCAGCAGCTCGCCGATAGGGGTGTCCTACGAGCAGTACTTC
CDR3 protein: CASSSPIGVSYEQYF

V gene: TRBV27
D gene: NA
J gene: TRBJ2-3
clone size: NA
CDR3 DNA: TGTGCCAGCAGTTCTCGTTACAGTGGGGCAGATACGCAGTATTTT
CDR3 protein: CASSSRYSGADTQYF

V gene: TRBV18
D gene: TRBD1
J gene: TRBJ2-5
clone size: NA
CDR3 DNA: TGTGCCAGCTCACCTCGGGACAGACAAGAGACCCAGTACTTC
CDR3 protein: CASSPRDRQETQYF

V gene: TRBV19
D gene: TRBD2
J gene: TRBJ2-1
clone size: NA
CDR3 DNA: TGTGCCAGTAGTATACCCCTGCGGGAGGGTGGCGAGCAGTTCTTC
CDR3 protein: CASSIPLREGGEQFF

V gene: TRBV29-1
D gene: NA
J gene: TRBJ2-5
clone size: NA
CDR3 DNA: TGCAGCGTTGGGTTCAGGGGTCAAGAGACCCAGTACTTC
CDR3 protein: CSVGFRGQETQYF

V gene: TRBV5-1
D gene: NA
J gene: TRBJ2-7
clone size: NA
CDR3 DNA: TGCGCCAGCAGACCCCTCGTGGGCTACGAGCAGTACTTC
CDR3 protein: CASRPLVGYEQYF

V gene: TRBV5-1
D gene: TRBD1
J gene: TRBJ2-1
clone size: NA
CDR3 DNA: TGCGCCAGCAGCCCCGGGACAGGGAGTGAGCAGTTCTTC
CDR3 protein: CASSPGTGSEQFF

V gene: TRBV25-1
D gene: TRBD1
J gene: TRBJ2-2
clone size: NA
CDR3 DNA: TGTGCCAGCAGTGAATTCAGGACAGGGCCCACCGGGGAGCTGTTTTTT
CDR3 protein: CASSEFRTGPTGELFF

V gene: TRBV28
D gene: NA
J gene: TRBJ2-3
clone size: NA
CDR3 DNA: TGTGCCAGCAGCGCCCCTAGTGGCGCAGATACGCAGTATTTT
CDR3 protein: CASSAPSGADTQYF

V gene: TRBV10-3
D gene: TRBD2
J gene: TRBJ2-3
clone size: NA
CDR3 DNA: TGTGCCATCAGTGTGGGACTAGCGGGAGGAGAAGATACGCAGTATTTT
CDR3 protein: CAISVGLAGGEDTQYF

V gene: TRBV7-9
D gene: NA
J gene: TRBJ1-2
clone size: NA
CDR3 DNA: TGTGCCAGCAGCCCCGTACCATGGGGGGCGGGTGGCTACACCTTC
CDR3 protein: CASSPVPWGAGGYTF

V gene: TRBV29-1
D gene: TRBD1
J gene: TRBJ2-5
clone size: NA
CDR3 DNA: TGCAGCGTTGATGACAGGGGTATCAGAGAGACCCAGTACTTC
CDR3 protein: CSVDDRGIRETQYF

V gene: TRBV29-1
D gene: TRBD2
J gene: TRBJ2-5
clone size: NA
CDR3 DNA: TGCAGCGTCGAACTAGCGGGAGTAGCAGAGACCCAGTACTTC
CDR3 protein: CSVELAGVAETQYF

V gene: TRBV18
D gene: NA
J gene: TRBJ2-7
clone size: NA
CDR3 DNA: TGTGCCAGCTCACCGATCCAAGGGTCCGGCGAGCAGTACTTC
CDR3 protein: CASSPIQGSGEQYF

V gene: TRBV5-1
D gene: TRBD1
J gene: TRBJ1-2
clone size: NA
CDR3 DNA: TGCGCCAGCAGCTTGGGCTTACAGGGGGCAGCTGGCTACACCTTC
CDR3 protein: CASSLGLQGAAGYTF

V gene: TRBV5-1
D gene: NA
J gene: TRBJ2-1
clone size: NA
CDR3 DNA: TGCGCCAGCAGCTTGGGCCGGGAGCGAGGCAATGAGCAGTTCTTC
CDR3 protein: CASSLGRERGNEQFF

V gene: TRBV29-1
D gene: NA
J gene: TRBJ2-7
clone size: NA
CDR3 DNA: TGCAGCGCCCGGAGGGGGAGCCACGAGCAGTACTTC
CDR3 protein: CSARRGSHEQYF

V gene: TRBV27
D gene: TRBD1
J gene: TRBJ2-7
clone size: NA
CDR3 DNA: TGTGCCAGCAGGCATGGGGGGACAGGGTCCCCCTACGAGCAGTACTTC
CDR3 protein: CASRHGGTGSPYEQYF

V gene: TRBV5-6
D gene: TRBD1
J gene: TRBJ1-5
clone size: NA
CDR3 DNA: TGTGCCAGCAGCAGGACCGGACAGGTCAATCAGCCCCAGCATTTT
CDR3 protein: CASSRTGQVNQPQHF

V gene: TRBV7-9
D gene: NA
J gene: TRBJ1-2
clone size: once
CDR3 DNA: TGTGCCAGCAGCGTTACGGGGCCTACCTCGGGGGGCTACACCTTC
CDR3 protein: CASSVTGPTSGGYTF

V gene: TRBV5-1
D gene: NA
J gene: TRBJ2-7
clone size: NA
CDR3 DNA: TGCGCCAGCAGCTTGGACAGGGAATACTACGAGCAGTACTTC
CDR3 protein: CASSLDREYYEQYF

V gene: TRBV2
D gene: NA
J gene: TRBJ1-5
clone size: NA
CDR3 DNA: TGTGCCAGCAGTTGGCTTCCCTGGGACCCATATAGCAATCAGCCCCAGCATTTT
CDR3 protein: CASSWLPWDPYSNQPQHF

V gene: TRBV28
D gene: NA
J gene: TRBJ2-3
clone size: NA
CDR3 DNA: TGTGCCAGCAGTTTAATGGGTAACACAGATACGCAGTATTTT
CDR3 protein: CASSLMGNTDTQYF

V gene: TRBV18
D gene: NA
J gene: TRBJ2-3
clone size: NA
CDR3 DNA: TGTGCCAGCTCACCGGCAGATACGCAGTATTTT
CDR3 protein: CASSPADTQYF

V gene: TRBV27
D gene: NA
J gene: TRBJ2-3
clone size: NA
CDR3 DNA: TGTGCCAGCAGTTTCATCTTGCGAGATACGCAGTATTTT
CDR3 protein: CASSFILRDTQYF

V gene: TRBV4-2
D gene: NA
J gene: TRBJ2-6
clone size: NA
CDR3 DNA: TGTGCCAGCAGCCAAGGGCAACAGGCCCTCTCTGGGGCCAACGTCCTGACTTTC
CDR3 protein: CASSQGQQALSGANVLTF

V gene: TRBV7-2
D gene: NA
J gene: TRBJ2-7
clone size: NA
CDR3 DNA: TGTGCCAGCAGCTCCCCCGGCCTGTCCGAGCAGTACTTC
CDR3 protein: CASSSPGLSEQYF

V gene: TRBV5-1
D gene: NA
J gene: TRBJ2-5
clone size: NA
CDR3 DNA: TGCGCCAGCAGCTCCGATCTCGAGACCCAGTACTTC
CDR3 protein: CASSSDLETQYF

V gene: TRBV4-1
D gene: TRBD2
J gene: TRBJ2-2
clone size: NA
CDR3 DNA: TGCGCCAGCAGCCAAGTCCTAGCGGGAACCCCCGGGGAGCTGTTTTTT
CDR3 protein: CASSQVLAGTPGELFF

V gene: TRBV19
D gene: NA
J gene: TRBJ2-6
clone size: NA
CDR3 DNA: TGTGCCAGTAGTATAGGGACAGCTTCTGGGGCCAACGTCCTGACTTTC
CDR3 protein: CASSIGTASGANVLTF

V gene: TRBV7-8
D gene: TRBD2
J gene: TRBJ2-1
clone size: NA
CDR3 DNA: TGTGCCAGCAGCGGTAGCGGGACTTTTTACAATGAGCAGTTCTTC
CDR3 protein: CASSGSGTFYNEQFF

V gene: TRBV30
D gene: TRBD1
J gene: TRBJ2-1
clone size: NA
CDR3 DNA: TGTGCCTGGAGTGTAGACGACAGGGAGTTCTTC
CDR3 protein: CAWSVDDREFF

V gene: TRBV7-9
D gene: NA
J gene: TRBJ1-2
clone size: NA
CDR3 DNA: TGTGCCAGCAGCTTACAGGGCTACTCATATGGCTACACCTTC
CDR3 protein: CASSLQGYSYGYTF

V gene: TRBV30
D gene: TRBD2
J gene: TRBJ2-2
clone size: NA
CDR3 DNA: TGTGCCTGGAAAGGGACTAGCGACACCGGGGAGCTGTTTTTT
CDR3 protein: CAWKGTSDTGELFF

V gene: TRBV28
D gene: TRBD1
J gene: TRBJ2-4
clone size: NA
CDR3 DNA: TGTGCCAGCAGTTTATGGAACAGGGGGCGCCTCAAAAACATTCAGTACTTC
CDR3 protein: CASSLWNRGRLKNIQYF

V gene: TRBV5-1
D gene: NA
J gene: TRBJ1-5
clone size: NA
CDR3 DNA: TGCGCCAGCAGCTTGGTTGGGCGGGGGAATCAGCCCCAGCATTTT
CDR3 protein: CASSLVGRGNQPQHF

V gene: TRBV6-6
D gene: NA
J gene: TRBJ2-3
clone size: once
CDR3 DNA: TGTGCCAGCAGCAACAGCACAGATACGCAGTATTTT
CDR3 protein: CASSNSTDTQYF

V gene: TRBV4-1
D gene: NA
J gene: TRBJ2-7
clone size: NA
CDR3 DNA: TGCGCCAGCAGCCCGACAGGTATCTACGAGCAGTACTTC
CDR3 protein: CASSPTGIYEQYF

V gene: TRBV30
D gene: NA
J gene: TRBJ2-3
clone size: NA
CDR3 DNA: TGTGCCTGGAGTACGGGTGCAGATACGCAGTATTTT
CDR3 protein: CAWSTGADTQYF

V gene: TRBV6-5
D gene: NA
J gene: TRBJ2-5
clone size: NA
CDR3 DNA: TGTGCCAGCTCTGTAATAGGGTCTGGCGAGACCCAGTACTTC
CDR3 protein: CASSVIGSGETQYF

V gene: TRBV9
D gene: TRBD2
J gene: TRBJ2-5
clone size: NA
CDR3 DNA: TGTGCCAGCAACCCGGGACTATTAGGGGAGACCCAGTACTTC
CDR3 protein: CASNPGLLGETQYF

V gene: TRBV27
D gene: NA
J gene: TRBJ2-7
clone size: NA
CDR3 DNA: TGTGCCAGCAGTGCTCGTGGGCCCTACGAGCAGTACTTC
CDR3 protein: CASSARGPYEQYF

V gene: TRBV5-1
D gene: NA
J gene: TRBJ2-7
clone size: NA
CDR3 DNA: TGCGCCAGCAGCTTAGCCGGAGCGAGCTCCTACGAGCAGTACTTC
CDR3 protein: CASSLAGASSYEQYF

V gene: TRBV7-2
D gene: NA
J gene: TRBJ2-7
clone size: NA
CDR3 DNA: TGTGCCAGCAGCCCAAGGACTAGTGGGGGCCACGAGCAGTACTTC
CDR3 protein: CASSPRTSGGHEQYF

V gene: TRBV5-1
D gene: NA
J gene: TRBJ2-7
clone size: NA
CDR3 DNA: TGCGCCAGCAGCTTGGGTGCAGGGCCCTCCTACGAGCAGTACTTC
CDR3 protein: CASSLGAGPSYEQYF

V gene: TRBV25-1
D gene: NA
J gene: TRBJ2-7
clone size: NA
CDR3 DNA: TGTGCCAGTAGGGAGACAGCTGACACCTACGAGCAGTACTTC
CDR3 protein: CASRETADTYEQYF

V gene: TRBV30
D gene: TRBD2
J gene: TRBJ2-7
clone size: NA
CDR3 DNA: TGTGCCTGGAACCCGACTAGCGGGCAACGCTCCTACGAGCAGTACTTC
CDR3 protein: CAWNPTSGQRSYEQYF

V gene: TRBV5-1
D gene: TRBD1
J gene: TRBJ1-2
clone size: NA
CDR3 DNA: TGCGCCAGCAGCTTTGGACAGGGGAACAACTATGGCTACACCTTC
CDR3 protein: CASSFGQGNNYGYTF

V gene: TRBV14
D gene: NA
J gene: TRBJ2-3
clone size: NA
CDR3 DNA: TGTGCCAGCAGCTTTGGGACACCCGATACGCAGTATTTT
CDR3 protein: CASSFGTPDTQYF